Below are 3 T cell receptor beta chains sequenced from a single sample in a study of neoadjuvant nivolumab and ipilimumab in lung cancer. Only in-frame clones appear in the TCRdb table, and some are missing; sequencing was by immunoSEQ multiplex PCR. Seen here are about 28,000 clones, around 76% observed once, and the top ten hold around a sixth. The material sequenced was tumor tissue, taken after neoadjuvant nivolumab, alone or with ipilimumab, at or shortly before surgery. The source is an adult with non-small cell lung cancer.

The V call is TRBV5-5, the J call TRBJ2-3, with 8 nucleotides matching TRBD2. V shed 3 bases, J shed 5 bases, and the junction held 11 bases outside the gene matches. This CDR3 contains 16 residues. The germline V gene has CDR1 SGHKS and CDR2 YYEKEE (reference sequence). The CDR3 DNA reads TGTGCCAGCAGCTATTCTGGTCGGGCGGGGGGAGATACGCAGTATTTT. Protein: CASSYSGRAGGDTQYF. The entire variable domain, with the rest obtained from reference TRBV5-5 and TRBJ2-3, is as follows: DAGVTQSPTHLIKTRGQQVTLRCSPISGHKSVSWYQQVLGQGPQFIFQYYEKEERGRGNFPDRFSARQFPNYSSELNVNALLLGDSALYLCASSYSGRAGGDTQYFGPGTRLTVL.

V usage is TRBV19 and J usage is TRBJ1-5; 10 bases fit TRBD1. The V segment lost 3 bases and the J segment 4 bases; nucleotides outside the gene matches: 3. Germline V gene sequence: CDR1 LNHDA, CDR2 SQIVND (reference sequence). The CDR3 length is 15 residues. The CDR3 DNA is TGTGCCAGTAGTATGGGACAGGGGCTTAATCAGCCCCAGCATTTT. It specifies CASSMGQGLNQPQHF. Full variable domain (missing parts from reference TRBV19 and TRBJ1-5): DGGITQSPKYLFRKEGQNVTLSCEQNLNHDAMYWYRQDPGQGLRLIYYSQIVNDFQKGDIAEGYSVSREKKESFPLTVTSAQKNPTAFYLCASSMGQGLNQPQHFGDGTRLSIL.

The rearrangement links TRBV11-3 to TRBJ2-3, with TRBD1 matching over 11 bases. The CDR3 has 16 amino acids. The V gene end was trimmed by 5 bases and the J gene end by 2 bases; junction bases not matched to a gene: 6. CDR1 SGHNT and CDR2 YENEEA come from the germline V gene. CDR3 protein: CASSRGTGGITDTQYF. DNA of the CDR3: TGTGCCAGCAGCAGGGGGACAGGGGGGATCACAGATACGCAGTATTTT.